These 11 T cell receptor beta chains originate from one sample sequenced in a study of blood T cell repertoires in COVID-19. Data came from immunoSEQ multiplex PCR; TCRdb stores just in-frame clones and leaves some out. The sample yields about 110,000 clones, about four fifths seen once. Sequenced input: peripheral blood. The receptors originated from a woman in her 70s with acute or convalescent COVID-19.

The chain combines TRBV5-4 with TRBJ2-1; 11 nucleotides agree with TRBD2. With V trimmed by 2 bases and J by 2 bases, 0 bases remained unmatched. The CDR3 consists of 15 residues. Germline values: CDR1 SGHNT, CDR2 YYREEE (reference sequence). The DNA for the CDR3 is TGTGCCAGCAGCTTTAGCGGGGGGGCCTACAATGAGCAGTTCTTC. It is translated as CASSFSGGAYNEQFF. Supplemented by reference TRBV5-4 and TRBJ2-1, the full variable domain reads ETGVTQSPTHLIKTRGQQVTLRCSSQSGHNTVSWYQQALGQGPQFIFQYYREEENGRGNFPPRFSGLQFPNYSSELNVNALELDDSALYLCASSFSGGAYNEQFFGPGTRLTVL.

V is TRBV10-3 and J is TRBJ2-1; no definite D call. There are 17 residues in the CDR3. The ends were cut back, 0 bases at V and 7 bases at J, with 19 bases in the middle. Germline-derived CDR1 and CDR2 are ENHRY and SYGVKD. CDR3 in amino acids: CAISESAGGRWNNEQFF. CDR3 DNA: TGTGCCATCAGTGAGTCGGCCGGCGGCAGATGGAATAATGAGCAGTTCTTC.

DNA of the CDR3: TGTGCCAGCAGCGGTCGAGCGGGAGGGCCCCACACCGGGGAGCTGTTTTTT. Translating gives CASSGRAGGPHTGELFF. This chain joins TRBV9 and TRBJ2-2; 10 bases are a match to TRBD2. The J segment lost 3 bases and the V segment lost 3 bases, leaving 8 bases of the junction unmatched. Germline V gives CDR1 SGDLS, CDR2 YYNGEE. The CDR3 is made up of 17 amino acids.

The rearrangement uses TRBV4-3 and TRBJ2-5, with D tentatively TRBD1 (6 bases). V lost 2 bases, J lost 5 bases, and 9 bases lay in between. There are 13 residues in the CDR3. Germline V lookup: CDR1 LGHNA, CDR2 YSLEER. DNA for the CDR3: TGCGCCAGCAGCCAAACAGGGAAGGAGACCCAGTACTTC. Residues: CASSQTGKETQYF.

The chain has TRBV28 and TRBJ1-6; TRBD1 matches at 10 bases. The germline CDR1 and CDR2 sequences are MDHEN and SYDVKM. This CDR3 has 15 residues. V gave up 4 bases and J gave up 6 bases; unmatched junction bases: 3. In DNA, the CDR3 is TGTGCCAGCAGTTCCCGGACAGGGGGTAATTCACCCCTCCACTTT. Translating gives CASSSRTGGNSPLHF.

This rearrangement joins TRBV9 to TRBJ2-1; D gene uncertain. V was pared by 4 bases and J by 0 bases, with 14 bases between. The CDR3 contains 16 residues. The germline CDR1 and CDR2 sequences are SGDLS and YYNGEE. The CDR3 protein is CASSNYPLSSYNEQFF. CDR3 DNA: TGTGCCAGCAGCAATTACCCTTTGAGCTCCTACAATGAGCAGTTCTTC.

The J gene is TRBJ1-2, the V gene TRBV6-5; TRBD1 might be the D (6 bases). Germline CDR1 and CDR2: MNHEY and SVGAGI. The CDR3 has 14 residues. The V end lost 4 bases, the J end lost 7 bases, and 16 bases lay between the germline ends. This CDR3 is CASSLTGLMGGYTF. The CDR3 DNA reads TGTGCCAGCAGTTTGACAGGTTTGATGGGTGGCTACACCTTC.

This clone has a single count. J is TRBJ1-1 and V is TRBV7-9, with TRBD1 identical over 8 bases. With V trimmed by 5 bases and J by 1 base, 9 bases remained unmatched. Germline V gene lookup returns CDR1 SEHNR and CDR2 FQNEAQ (reference sequence). The CDR3 consists of 16 residues. The CDR3 protein is CASSGGQGLGNTEAFF. In DNA, the CDR3 is TGTGCCAGCAGCGGAGGACAGGGCCTGGGGAACACTGAAGCTTTCTTT. The full variable domain, with the rest looked up from reference TRBV7-9 and TRBJ1-1, is DTGVSQNPRHKITKRGQNVTFRCDPISEHNRLYWYRQTLGQGPEFLTYFQNEAQLEKSRLLSDRFSAERPKGSFSTLEIQRTEQGDSAMYLCASSGGQGLGNTEAFFGQGTRLTVV.

The chain joins TRBV5-1 to TRBJ2-1, with TRBD1 matching 8 bases. The CDR3 length is 15 residues. Germline V lookup: CDR1 SGHRS, CDR2 YFSETQ. The trim removed 4 bases at V and 0 bases at J, leaving 3 bases unmatched. DNA for the CDR3: TGCGCCAGCAGCCAAGGGACAGGCTCCTACAATGAGCAGTTCTTC. Translation gives CASSQGTGSYNEQFF. Based on the CDR3 plus reference TRBV5-1 and TRBJ2-1, the full variable domain is KAGVTQTPRYLIKTRGQQVTLSCSPISGHRSVSWYQQTPGQGLQFLFEYFSETQRNKGNFPGRFSGRQFSNSRSEMNVSTLELGDSALYLCASSQGTGSYNEQFFGPGTRLTVL.

In its sample, this clone was seen once. The chain links TRBV24-1 to TRBJ2-1; TRBD1 might be the D (5 bases). The germline CDR1 and CDR2 sequences are KGHDR and SFDVKD. The CDR3 is made up of 15 amino acids. V gave up 3 bases and J gave up 6 bases, with 14 bases separating them. CDR3 sequence: CATSDRGQRPNEQFF. The DNA of the CDR3 is TGTGCCACCAGTGATCGTGGACAAAGGCCCAATGAGCAGTTCTTC.

V usage is TRBV27 and J usage is TRBJ2-2, with 7 positions matching TRBD2. Germline-derived CDR1 and CDR2 are MNHEY and SMNVEV (reference sequence). The trim removed 1 base at V and 4 bases at J, leaving 6 bases unmatched. The CDR3 extends over 16 amino acids. CDR3 coding DNA: TGTGCCAGCAGTTTATTATGGAGCGGGGTCACCGGGGAGCTGTTTTTT. Translating it yields CASSLLWSGVTGELFF.